The clone carrying this T cell receptor (beta chain) was seen a few times. V lost 3 bases to trimming and J lost 0 bases, with 14 bases between them. The CDR3 has 16 residues. The germline V gene encodes CDR1 SQVTM and CDR2 ANQGSEA. These data come from a study of glioma-infiltrating T cells after dendritic cell vaccination. Described time point: after dendritic cell vaccination, including at tumor progression/relapse. The primer mix had 60 V beta and 13 J beta primers. Repertoires were generated with immunoSEQ multiplex PCR, while TCRdb's copy carries only in-frame clones and drops some. The repertoire holds 75,000 to 95,000 clones, with 87% as singletons.

The genes are TRBV29-1 and TRBJ2-2; D is unresolved. This TCR was sampled from a human donor with glioblastoma. Sequencing used blood, obtained after dendritic cell vaccination. The CDR3 DNA reads as TGCAGCGTTGAGACTCGGGTATCCACGAACACCGGGGAGCTGTTTTTT. Residues: CSVETRVSTNTGELFF.